This paragraph covers one T cell receptor (beta chain) sequence. Germline V gene data show CDR1 as MNHNS and CDR2 as SASEGT. The CDR3 has 16 residues. The V segment lost 7 bases and the J segment 4 bases; nucleotides outside the gene matches: 11. With random hexamers, about 0.45 to 1 ug RNA was reverse transcribed. A single record per CDR3 protein comes from TCRdb applying MiXCR to the immunoSEQ multiplex PCR reads. The table shows 80,000 to 95,000 distinct CDR3 sequences, with 94% occurring only once. These data are taken from a study of CD8 T cells in Susac syndrome. The recently defined diagnostic criteria for definite or probable disease were met by the Susac syndrome patients. TEMRA cells were FACS-enriched, unlike CD8+ and CD4+ T cells, which were negatively isolated.

This TCR was recovered from a human donor with Susac syndrome. The chain couples TRBV6-1 to TRBJ1-2, with 11 bases fitting TRBD1. Sequencing was performed on CD8+ T cells from PBMCs. CDR3 amino acids: CASNADGTGGLYGYTF. As DNA, the CDR3 is TGTGCCAGCAACGCAGATGGGACAGGGGGTCTCTATGGCTACACCTTC.